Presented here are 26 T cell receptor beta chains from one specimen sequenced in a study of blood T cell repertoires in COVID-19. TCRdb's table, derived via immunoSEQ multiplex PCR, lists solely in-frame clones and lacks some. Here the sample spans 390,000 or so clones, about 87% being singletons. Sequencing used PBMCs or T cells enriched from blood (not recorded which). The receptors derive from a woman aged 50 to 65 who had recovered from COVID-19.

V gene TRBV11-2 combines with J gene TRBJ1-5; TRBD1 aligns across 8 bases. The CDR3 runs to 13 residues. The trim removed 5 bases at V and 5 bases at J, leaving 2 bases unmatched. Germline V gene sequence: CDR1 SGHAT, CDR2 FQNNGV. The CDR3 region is CASSQQGDQPQHF. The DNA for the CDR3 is TGTGCCAGCAGCCAACAGGGGGATCAGCCCCAGCATTTT.

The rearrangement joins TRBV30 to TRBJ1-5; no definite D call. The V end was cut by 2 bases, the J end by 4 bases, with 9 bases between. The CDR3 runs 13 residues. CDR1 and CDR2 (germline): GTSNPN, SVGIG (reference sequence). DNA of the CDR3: TGTGCCTGGAGTAGAGGATATAATCAGCCCCAGCATTTT. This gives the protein CAWSRGYNQPQHF. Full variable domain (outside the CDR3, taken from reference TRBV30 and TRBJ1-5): SQTIHQWPATLVQPVGSPLSLECTVEGTSNPNLYWYRQAAGRGLQLLFYSVGIGQISSEVPQNLSASRPQDRQFILSSKKLLLSDSGFYLCAWSRGYNQPQHFGDGTRLSIL.

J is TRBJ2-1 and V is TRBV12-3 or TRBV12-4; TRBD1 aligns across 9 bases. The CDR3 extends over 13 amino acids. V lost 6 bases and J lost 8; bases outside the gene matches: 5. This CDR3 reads CASSSDRGYEQFF. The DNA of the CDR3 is TGTGCCAGCAGCTCCGACAGGGGGTATGAGCAGTTCTTC.

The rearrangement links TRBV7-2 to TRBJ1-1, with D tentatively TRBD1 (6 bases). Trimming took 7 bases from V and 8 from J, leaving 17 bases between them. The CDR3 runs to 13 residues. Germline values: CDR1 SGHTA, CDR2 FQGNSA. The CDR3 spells CASNQNTGTEAFF. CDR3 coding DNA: TGTGCCAGCAACCAAAACACCGGGACAGAAGCTTTCTTT.

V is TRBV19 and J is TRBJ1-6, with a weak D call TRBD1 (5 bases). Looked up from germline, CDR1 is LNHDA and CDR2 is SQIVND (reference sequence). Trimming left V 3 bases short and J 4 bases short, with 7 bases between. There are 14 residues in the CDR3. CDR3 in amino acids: CASSIDSYNSPLHF. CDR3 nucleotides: TGTGCCAGTAGTATCGACAGTTATAATTCACCCCTCCACTTT.

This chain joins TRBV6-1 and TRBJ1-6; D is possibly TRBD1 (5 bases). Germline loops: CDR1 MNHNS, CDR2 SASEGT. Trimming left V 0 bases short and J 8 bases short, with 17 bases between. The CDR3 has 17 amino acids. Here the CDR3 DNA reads TGTGCCAGCAGTGAAGCGTTTGTGGGGGGATTCGATTCACCCCTCCACTTT. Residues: CASSEAFVGGFDSPLHF.

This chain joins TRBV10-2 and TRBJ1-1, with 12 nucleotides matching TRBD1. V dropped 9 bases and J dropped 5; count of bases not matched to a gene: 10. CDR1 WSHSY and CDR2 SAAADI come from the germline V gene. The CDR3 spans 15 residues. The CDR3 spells CASNPGTGGDTEAFF. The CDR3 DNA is TGCGCCAGTAATCCCGGGACAGGGGGCGATACTGAAGCTTTCTTT.

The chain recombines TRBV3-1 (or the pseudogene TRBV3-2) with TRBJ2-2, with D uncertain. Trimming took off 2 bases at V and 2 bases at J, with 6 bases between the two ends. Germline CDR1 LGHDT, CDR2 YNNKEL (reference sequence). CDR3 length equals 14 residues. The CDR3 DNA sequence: TGTGCCAGCAGCCAATTAGTAAACACCGGGGAGCTGTTTTTT. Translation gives CASSQLVNTGELFF.

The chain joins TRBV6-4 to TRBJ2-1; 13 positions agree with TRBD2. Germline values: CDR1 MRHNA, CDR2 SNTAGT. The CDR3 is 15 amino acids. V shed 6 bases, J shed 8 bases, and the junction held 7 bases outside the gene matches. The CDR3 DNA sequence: TGTGCCAGCAGCCCGACTAGCGGGGGGCCCGATGAGCAGTTCTTC. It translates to CASSPTSGGPDEQFF.

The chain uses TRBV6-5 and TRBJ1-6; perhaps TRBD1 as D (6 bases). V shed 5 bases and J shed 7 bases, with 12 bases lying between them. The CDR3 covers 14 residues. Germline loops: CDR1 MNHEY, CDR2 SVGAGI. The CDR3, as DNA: TGTGCCAGCAGTCAGGGGCCGGGGAATTCACCCCTCCACTTT. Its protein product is CASSQGPGNSPLHF.

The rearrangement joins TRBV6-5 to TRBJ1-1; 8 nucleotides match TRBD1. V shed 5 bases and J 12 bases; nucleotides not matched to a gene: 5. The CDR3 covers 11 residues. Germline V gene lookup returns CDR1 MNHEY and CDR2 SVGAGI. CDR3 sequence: CASSQDRATFF. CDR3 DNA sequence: TGTGCCAGCAGTCAGGACAGGGCAACTTTCTTT.

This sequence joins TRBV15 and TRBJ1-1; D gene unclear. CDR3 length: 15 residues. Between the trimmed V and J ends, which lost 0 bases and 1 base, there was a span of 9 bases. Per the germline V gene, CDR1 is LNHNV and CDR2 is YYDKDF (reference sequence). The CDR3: CATSRDLGGNTEAFF. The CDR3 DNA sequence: TGTGCCACCAGCAGAGATCTAGGAGGGAACACTGAAGCTTTCTTT.

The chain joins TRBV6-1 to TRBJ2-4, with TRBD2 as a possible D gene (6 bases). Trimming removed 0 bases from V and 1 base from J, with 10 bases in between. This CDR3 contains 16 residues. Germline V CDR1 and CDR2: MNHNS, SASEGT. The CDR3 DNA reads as TGTGCCAGCAGTGAAGCGTACGGAGGGGCCAAAAACATTCAGTACTTC. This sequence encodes CASSEAYGGAKNIQYF.

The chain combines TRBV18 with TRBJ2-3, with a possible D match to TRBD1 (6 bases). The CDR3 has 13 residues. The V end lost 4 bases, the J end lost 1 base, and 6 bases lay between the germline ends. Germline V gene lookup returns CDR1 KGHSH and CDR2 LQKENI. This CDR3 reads CASSRQGTDTQYF. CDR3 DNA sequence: TGTGCCAGCTCACGACAGGGCACAGATACGCAGTATTTT.

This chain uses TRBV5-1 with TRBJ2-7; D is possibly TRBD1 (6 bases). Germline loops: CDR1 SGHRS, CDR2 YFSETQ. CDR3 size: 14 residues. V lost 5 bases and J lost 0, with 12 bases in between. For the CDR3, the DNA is TGCGCCAGCAGTAGACAGGACCTCTCCTACGAGCAGTACTTC. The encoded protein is CASSRQDLSYEQYF.

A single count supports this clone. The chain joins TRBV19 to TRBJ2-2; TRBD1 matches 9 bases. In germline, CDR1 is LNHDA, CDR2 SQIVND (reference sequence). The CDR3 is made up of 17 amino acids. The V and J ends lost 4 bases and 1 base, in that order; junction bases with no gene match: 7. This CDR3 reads CASSKGWGQGNTGELFF. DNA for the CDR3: TGTGCCAGTAGTAAGGGGTGGGGACAGGGGAACACCGGGGAGCTGTTTTTT.

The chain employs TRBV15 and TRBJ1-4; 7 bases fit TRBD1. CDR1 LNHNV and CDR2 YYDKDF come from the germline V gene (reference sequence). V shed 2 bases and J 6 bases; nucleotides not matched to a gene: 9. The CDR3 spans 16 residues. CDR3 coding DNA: TGTGCCACCAGCAGACCGCGACAGGGATTGGATGAAAAACTGTTTTTT. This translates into CATSRPRQGLDEKLFF.

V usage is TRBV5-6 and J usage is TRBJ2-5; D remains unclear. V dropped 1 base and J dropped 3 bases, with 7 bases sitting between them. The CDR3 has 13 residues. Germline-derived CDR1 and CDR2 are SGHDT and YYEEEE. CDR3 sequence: CASSLFHEETQYF. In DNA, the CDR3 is TGTGCCAGCAGCTTGTTTCATGAAGAGACCCAGTACTTC.

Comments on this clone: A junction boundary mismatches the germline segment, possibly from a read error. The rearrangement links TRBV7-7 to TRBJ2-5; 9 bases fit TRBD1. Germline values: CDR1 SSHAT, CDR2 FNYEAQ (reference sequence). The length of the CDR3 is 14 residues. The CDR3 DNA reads TGTGCTAGCAGCCCACAGGGGGCATGGGAGACCCAGTACTTC. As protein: CASSPQGAWETQYF.

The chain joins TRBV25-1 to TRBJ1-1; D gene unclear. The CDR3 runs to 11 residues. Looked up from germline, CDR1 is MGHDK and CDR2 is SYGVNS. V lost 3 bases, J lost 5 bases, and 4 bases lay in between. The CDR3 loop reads CASSDPTEAFF. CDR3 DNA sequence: TGTGCCAGCAGTGACCCTACTGAAGCTTTCTTT.

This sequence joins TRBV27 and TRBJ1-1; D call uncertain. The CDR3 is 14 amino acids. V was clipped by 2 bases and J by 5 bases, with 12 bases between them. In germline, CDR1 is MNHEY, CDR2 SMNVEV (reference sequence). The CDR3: CASSLEVGRTEAFF. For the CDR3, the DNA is TGTGCCAGCAGTTTAGAAGTAGGGAGAACTGAAGCTTTCTTT.

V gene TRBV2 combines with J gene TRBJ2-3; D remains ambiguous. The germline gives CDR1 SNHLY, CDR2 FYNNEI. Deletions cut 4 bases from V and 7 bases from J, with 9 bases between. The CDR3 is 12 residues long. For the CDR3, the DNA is TGTGCCAGCAGTGTAATACAGAATACGCAGTATTTT. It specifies CASSVIQNTQYF.

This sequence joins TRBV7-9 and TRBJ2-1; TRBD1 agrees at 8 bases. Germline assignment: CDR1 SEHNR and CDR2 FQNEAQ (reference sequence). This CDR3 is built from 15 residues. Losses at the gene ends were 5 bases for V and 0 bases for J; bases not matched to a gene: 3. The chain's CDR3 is CASSRDRSSYNEQFF. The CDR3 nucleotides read TGTGCCAGCAGCAGGGACAGGAGCTCCTACAATGAGCAGTTCTTC.

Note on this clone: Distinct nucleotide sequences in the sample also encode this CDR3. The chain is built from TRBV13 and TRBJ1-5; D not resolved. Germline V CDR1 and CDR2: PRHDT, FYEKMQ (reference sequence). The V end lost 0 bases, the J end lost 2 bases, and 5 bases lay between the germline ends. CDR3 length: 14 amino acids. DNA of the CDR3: TGTGCCAGCAGCTTAGGCCTCGGCAATCAGCCCCAGCATTTT. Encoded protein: CASSLGLGNQPQHF.

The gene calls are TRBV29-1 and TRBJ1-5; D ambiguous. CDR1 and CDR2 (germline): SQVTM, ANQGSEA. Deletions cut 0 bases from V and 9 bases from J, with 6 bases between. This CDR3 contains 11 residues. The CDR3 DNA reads TGCAGCGTTGAAGATGGCGGGCCCCAGCATTTT. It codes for CSVEDGGPQHF.

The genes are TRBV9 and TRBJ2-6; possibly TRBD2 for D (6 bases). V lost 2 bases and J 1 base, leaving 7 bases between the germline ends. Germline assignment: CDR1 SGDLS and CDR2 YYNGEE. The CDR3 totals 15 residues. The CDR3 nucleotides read TGTGCCAGCAGCGTGGCGGGGTCTGGGGCCAACGTCCTGACTTTC. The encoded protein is CASSVAGSGANVLTF.